The 14 T cell receptor beta chains below come from one sample, sequenced in a study of T cell responses to AZD1222 COVID-19 vaccine. The data were produced by immunoSEQ multiplex PCR, yet TCRdb's version contains in-frame clones alone and is incomplete. This sample has 85,000 to 130,000 clones; 80% to 90% occur once, and the top ten carry 8% to 9%. The specimen was peripheral blood, collected on day 0 of AZD1222 vaccination. The source is an adult in good health.

The chain is built from TRBV5-1 and TRBJ1-6; no clear D. Germline V gives CDR1 SGHRS, CDR2 YFSETQ. The CDR3 is made up of 15 amino acids. The V end was cut by 0 bases, the J end by 9 bases, with 13 bases between. The CDR3 nucleotides read TGCGCCAGCAGCTTGGTGGGCACCATTGGTTCACCCCTCCACTTT. Translated: CASSLVGTIGSPLHF.

The J gene is TRBJ2-1, the V gene TRBV24-1; TRBD2 agrees at 11 bases. Germline loops: CDR1 KGHDR, CDR2 SFDVKD. This CDR3 spans 13 amino acids. The V gene end was trimmed by 9 bases and the J gene end by 4 bases; junction bases not matched to a gene: 1. The CDR3 region is CATGTSGYNEQFF. CDR3 DNA: TGTGCCACCGGGACTAGCGGTTACAATGAGCAGTTCTTC.

This clone was found once. Other DNA sequences of this sample code for an identical CDR3. This sequence joins TRBV19 and TRBJ1-6, with a possible D match to TRBD1 (5 bases). Trimming took 2 bases from V and 7 from J, leaving 6 bases between them. Germline assignment: CDR1 LNHDA and CDR2 SQIVND (reference sequence). The CDR3 runs to 13 residues. The CDR3 coding sequence is TGTGCCAGTAGTATACAGGGCAATTCACCCCTCCACTTT. Translation gives CASSIQGNSPLHF.

CDR3 sequence (DNA): TGTGCCAGCAGCTCCCCGGTGGTAGGCGGGAGTCCCACCGGGGAGCTGTTTTTT. As protein: CASSSPVVGGSPTGELFF. The rearrangement uses TRBV7-8 and TRBJ2-2; the match to TRBD2 covers 7 bases. V dropped 4 bases and J dropped 4; count of bases not matched to a gene: 15. Per germline, CDR1 SGHVS and CDR2 FQNEAQ. The CDR3 sequence is 18 residues long. The full variable domain, rest sourced from reference TRBV7-8 and TRBJ2-2, is GAGVSQSPRYKVAKRGQDVALRCDPISGHVSLFWYQQALGQGPEFLTYFQNEAQLDKSGLPSDRFFAERPEGSVSTLKIQRTQQEDSAVYLCASSSPVVGGSPTGELFFGEGSRLTVL.

V and J are TRBV18 and TRBJ1-3; D is undetermined. Germline V gene data show CDR1 as KGHSH and CDR2 as LQKENI. The CDR3 contains 14 residues. V lost 6 bases to trimming and J lost 0 bases, with 9 bases between them. The CDR3 DNA sequence: TGTGCCAGCTCGTCCGGGAACTCTGGAAACACCATATATTTT. This gives the protein CASSSGNSGNTIYF.

The J gene is TRBJ1-5, the V gene TRBV5-5, with a weak D call TRBD1 (6 bases). Germline V gene data show CDR1 as SGHKS and CDR2 as YYEKEE (reference sequence). This CDR3 is 13 amino acids long. Deletions cut 10 bases from V and 2 bases from J, with 13 bases between. The CDR3 region is CARGGGGNQPQHF. The CDR3 DNA reads TGTGCCCGAGGTGGGGGCGGCAATCAGCCCCAGCATTTT.

The chain employs TRBV7-9 and TRBJ1-1; no reliable D call. V gave up 2 bases and J gave up 1 base, with 5 bases separating them. This CDR3 contains 13 residues. Per germline, CDR1 SEHNR and CDR2 FQNEAQ (reference sequence). This chain's CDR3 is CASSLMANTEAFF. In nucleotides, the CDR3 is TGTGCCAGCAGCTTAATGGCGAACACTGAAGCTTTCTTT.

This chain joins TRBV9 and TRBJ2-5; TRBD1 aligns across 7 bases. CDR3 length equals 14 residues. V was pared by 4 bases and J by 5 bases, with 8 bases of the junction left unmatched. The germline CDR1 and CDR2 sequences are SGDLS and YYNGEE. CDR3 nucleotide sequence: TGTGCCAGCAGCCCGACGACAGGGTGGGAGACCCAGTACTTC. Protein product: CASSPTTGWETQYF.

This rearrangement joins TRBV11-2 to TRBJ2-5; D is unresolved. CDR3 size: 14 residues. Trimming took off 5 bases at V and 3 bases at J, with 13 bases between the two ends. The germline V gene has CDR1 SGHAT and CDR2 FQNNGV. As DNA, the CDR3 is TGTGCCAGCAGCGTCGGATTGCTTAAAGAGACCCAGTACTTC. It encodes CASSVGLLKETQYF.

The rearrangement joins TRBV30 to TRBJ1-6; tentatively, D is TRBD1 (5 bases). This CDR3 is built from 14 residues. Trimming pared 1 base from V and 10 bases from J, leaving 14 bases between. The germline gives CDR1 GTSNPN, CDR2 SVGIG (reference sequence). The CDR3 loop reads CAWSDGGKGSPLHF. CDR3 bases: TGTGCCTGGAGTGACGGGGGGAAGGGGTCACCCCTCCACTTT.

J is TRBJ2-1 and V is TRBV28, with D unclear. The CDR3 extends over 15 amino acids. CDR1 is MDHEN, CDR2 SYDVKM, per germline. V was cut by 2 bases and J by 2 bases, with 10 bases left in between. CDR3 in DNA: TGTGCCAGCAGTTTACCCATAGAAACCTACAATGAGCAGTTCTTC. Translated: CASSLPIETYNEQFF.

This chain connects TRBV6-2 or TRBV6-3 to TRBJ1-5; 7 bases match TRBD1. This CDR3 has 17 residues. Germline V CDR1 and CDR2: MNHEY, SVGEGT. V gave up 6 bases and J gave up 2 bases; unmatched junction bases: 13. The CDR3 is CASSPQLGGFGNQPQHF. The CDR3 DNA sequence: TGTGCCAGCAGCCCTCAACTAGGGGGCTTTGGCAATCAGCCCCAGCATTTT.

The rearrangement links TRBV18 to TRBJ1-6; D remains ambiguous. The CDR3 spans 12 residues. CDR1 is KGHSH and CDR2 is LQKENI in the germline V gene. The V and J ends lost 5 bases and 4 bases respectively, with 3 bases between them. CDR3 nucleotides: TGTGCCAGCTCAGGGTATAATTCACCCCTCCACTTT. Protein: CASSGYNSPLHF.

The chain recombines TRBV24-1 with TRBJ2-7, with a tentative D call TRBD2 (5 bases). V lost 0 bases, J lost 9 bases, and 5 bases lay in between. Germline V gene lookup returns CDR1 KGHDR and CDR2 SFDVKD. This CDR3 contains 11 residues. This CDR3 reads CATSDLRGQYF. CDR3 DNA sequence: TGTGCCACCAGTGATTTGCGGGGGCAGTACTTC.